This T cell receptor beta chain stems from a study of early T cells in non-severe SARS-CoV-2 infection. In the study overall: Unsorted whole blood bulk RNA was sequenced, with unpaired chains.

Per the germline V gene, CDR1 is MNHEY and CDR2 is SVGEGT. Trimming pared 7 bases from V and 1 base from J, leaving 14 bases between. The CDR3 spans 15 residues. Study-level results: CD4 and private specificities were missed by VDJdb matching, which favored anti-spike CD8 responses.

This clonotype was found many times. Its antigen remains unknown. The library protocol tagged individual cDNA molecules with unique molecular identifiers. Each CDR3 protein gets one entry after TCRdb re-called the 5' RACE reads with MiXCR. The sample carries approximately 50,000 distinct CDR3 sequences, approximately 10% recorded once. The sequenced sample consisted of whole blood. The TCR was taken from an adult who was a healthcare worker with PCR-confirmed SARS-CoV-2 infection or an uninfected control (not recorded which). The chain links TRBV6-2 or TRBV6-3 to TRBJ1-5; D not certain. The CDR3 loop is CASKLGYGSNQPQHF. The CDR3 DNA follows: TGTGCCAGCAAGTTGGGGTATGGGAGCAATCAGCCCCAGCATTTT.